This entry describes one T cell receptor beta chain. The antigen remains unidentified. Time point indicated: sample taken at primary tumor resection. There were roughly 72 donors, all of them untreated patients with early-stage non-small cell lung cancer. This record belongs to a study of spatial heterogeneity in lung cancer. Looking at the study overall: Sequence detection consistently recorded a greater number of beta-chain than alpha-chain sequences. More than eight raw reads, on average, carried each unique TCR and UMI combination.

Individually, TCR cDNA molecules were each labelled with a unique molecular identifier. TCRdb recomputed calls from the 5' RACE reads with MiXCR, one row per CDR3 protein. The table includes fewer than 15,000 distinct CDR3 sequences, more than 3.5% detected once. Study-wide points: Tracking of tumor mutation counts was seen in expanded intratumoral alpha and beta TCR counts.

Trimming cost V 8 bases and J 10 bases, with 12 bases left between them. The CDR3 is 10 residues long. Germline V CDR1 and CDR2: WNHNN, SYGVQD (reference sequence). The sample in question was lung tumor tissue, obtained at surgery. This receptor was identified in a male donor with early-stage non-small cell lung cancer. This sequence joins TRBV10-1 and TRBJ2-7, with D uncertain. CDR3: CASPSRLQYV. The CDR3, as DNA: TGCGCCAGCCCAAGTCGGCTCCAGTACGTC.